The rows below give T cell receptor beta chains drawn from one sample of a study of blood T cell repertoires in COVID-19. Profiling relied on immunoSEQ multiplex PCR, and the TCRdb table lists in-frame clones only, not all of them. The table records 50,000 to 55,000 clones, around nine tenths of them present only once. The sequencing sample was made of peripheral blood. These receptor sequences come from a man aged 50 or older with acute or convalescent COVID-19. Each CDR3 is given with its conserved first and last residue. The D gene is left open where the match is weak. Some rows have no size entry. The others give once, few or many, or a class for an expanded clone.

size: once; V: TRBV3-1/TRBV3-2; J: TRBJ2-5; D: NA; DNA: TGTGCCAGCAGCCAAGAAGGCGGGTACCAAGAGACCCAGTACTTC; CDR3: CASSQEGGYQETQYF
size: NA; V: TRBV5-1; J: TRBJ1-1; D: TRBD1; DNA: TGCGCCAGCAGCATACGGGACAGCTATTTGAGTACTGAAGCTTTCTTT; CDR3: CASSIRDSYLSTEAFF
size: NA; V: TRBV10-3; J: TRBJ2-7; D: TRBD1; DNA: TGTGCCATCAGGGGTACCGGGACAGTCTCCTACGAGCAGTACTTC; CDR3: CAIRGTGTVSYEQYF
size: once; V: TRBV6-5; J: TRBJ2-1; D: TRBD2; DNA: TGTGCCAGCCAGACTAGCGGGAGTCCTTGGGTATTCTTC; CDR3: CASQTSGSPWVFF
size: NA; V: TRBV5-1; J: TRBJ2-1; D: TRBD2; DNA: TGCGCCAGCAGCTTACGGCCTAGCGGGGGGAGATATATGACCTACAATGAGCAGTTCTTC; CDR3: CASSLRPSGGRYMTYNEQFF
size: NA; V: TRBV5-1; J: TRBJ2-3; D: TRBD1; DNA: TGCGCCAGCAGCCTTGGACAGGGGGCGGCAGATACGCAGTATTTT; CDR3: CASSLGQGAADTQYF
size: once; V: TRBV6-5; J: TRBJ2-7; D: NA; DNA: TGTGCCAGCAGTTACTCTCACAGTCAGAGCTCCTACGAGCAGTACTTC; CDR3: CASSYSHSQSSYEQYF
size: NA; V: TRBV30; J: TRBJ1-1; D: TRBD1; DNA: TGTGCCTGGTCCCGGCAGGGGGTCCCATTCTTT; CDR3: CAWSRQGVPFF
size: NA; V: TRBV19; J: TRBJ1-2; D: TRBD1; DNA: TGTGCCAGTAGTACCGGACAGGGAATTGGGTATGGCTACACCTTC; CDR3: CASSTGQGIGYGYTF
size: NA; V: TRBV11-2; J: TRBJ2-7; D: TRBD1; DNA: TGTGCCAGCAGCGATTATCAAGACAGGGCCCACGAGCAGTACTTC; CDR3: CASSDYQDRAHEQYF
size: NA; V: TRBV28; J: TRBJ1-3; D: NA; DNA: TGTGCCAGCAGTCCTATCTTCGGACGGACACCCGGAAACACCATATATTTT; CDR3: CASSPIFGRTPGNTIYF
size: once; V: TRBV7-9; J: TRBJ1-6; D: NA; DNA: TGTGCCAGCAGCTTAGGGCGGGCTGAATCCTATAATTCACCCCTCCACTTT; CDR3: CASSLGRAESYNSPLHF
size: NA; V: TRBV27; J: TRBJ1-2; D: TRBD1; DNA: TGTGCCAGCAGCTCAGCACGGACAGGGGGACCTGGCTACACCTTC; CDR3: CASSSARTGGPGYTF
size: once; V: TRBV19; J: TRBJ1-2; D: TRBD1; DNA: TGTGCCAGTAGGACAGGGGGTAATGGCTACACCTTC; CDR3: CASRTGGNGYTF
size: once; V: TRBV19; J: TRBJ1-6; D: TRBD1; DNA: TGTGCCAGTAGTAGAGGACAGGATAATTCACCCCTCCACTTT; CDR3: CASSRGQDNSPLHF
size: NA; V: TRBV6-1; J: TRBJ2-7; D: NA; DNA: TGTGCCAGCAGTGATGGCTTCTACGAGCAGTACTTC; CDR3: CASSDGFYEQYF
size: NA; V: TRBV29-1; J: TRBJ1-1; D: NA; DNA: TGCAGCTCATACAGGATTATGAACACTGAAGCTTTCTTT; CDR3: CSSYRIMNTEAFF
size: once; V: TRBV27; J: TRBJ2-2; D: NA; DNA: TGTGCCAGCAGTTTATCACTGGCGAACACCGGGGAGCTGTTTTTT; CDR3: CASSLSLANTGELFF
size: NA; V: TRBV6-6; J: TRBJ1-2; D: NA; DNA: TGTGCTACCCGGGGGGGCCTCTATGGCTACACCTTC; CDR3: CATRGGLYGYTF
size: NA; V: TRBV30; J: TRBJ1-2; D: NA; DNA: TGTGCCTGCGCCGGGACTAACTATGGCTACACCTTC; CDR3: CACAGTNYGYTF